The rows below give T cell receptor beta chains drawn from one sample of a study of T-cell memory formation after mild COVID-19. TCRdb reanalysed the 5' RACE reads using MiXCR and keeps one entry per CDR3 protein. Of just under 350,000 distinct CDR3 sequences in the sample, 10% to 15% were seen once. Sequences were obtained from PBMCs or a T cell subset sorted from them (not recorded which). The receptor set was obtained from a man between 18 and 35 years old who had mild COVID-19 (a few samples of this study predate the infection). Cell type and time point are not known. CDR3s include the opening cysteine and the closing phenylalanine or tryptophan. Fields, in order: CDR3 protein, CDR3 DNA, V gene, clone size, J gene, D gene. D genes are given only for firm matches. Some rows mark clone size as missing; the rest say once, few, many or name a class of expanded clone.

CDR3 protein: CASSWTQSTDTQYF; CDR3 DNA: TGCGCCAGCAGCTGGACCCAGAGCACAGATACGCAGTATTTT; V gene: TRBV5-1; clone size: few; J gene: TRBJ2-3; D gene: NA
CDR3 protein: CSVEGGVEQFF; CDR3 DNA: TGCAGCGTTGAAGGCGGAGTTGAGCAGTTCTTC; V gene: TRBV29-1; clone size: few; J gene: TRBJ2-1; D gene: NA
CDR3 protein: CASSYLRPGELFF; CDR3 DNA: TGTGCCAGCAGTTACCTCCGGCCCGGGGAGCTGTTTTTT; V gene: TRBV3-1; clone size: NA; J gene: TRBJ2-2; D gene: NA
CDR3 protein: CASSILGAGGDIQYF; CDR3 DNA: TGCGCCAGCAGCATCCTAGGGGCCGGAGGAGACATTCAGTACTTC; V gene: TRBV5-1; clone size: many; J gene: TRBJ2-4; D gene: NA
CDR3 protein: CASSLSGTDRIGELFF; CDR3 DNA: TGTGCCAGCAGTTTATCGGGGACCGATAGGATCGGGGAGCTGTTTTTT; V gene: TRBV28; clone size: few; J gene: TRBJ2-2; D gene: NA
CDR3 protein: CASSYSTFTGVENTEAFF; CDR3 DNA: TGTGCCAGCAGTTACTCGACCTTTACAGGGGTAGAGAACACTGAAGCTTTCTTT; V gene: TRBV6-5; clone size: NA; J gene: TRBJ1-1; D gene: TRBD1
CDR3 protein: CASRTYSGGARETQYF; CDR3 DNA: TGTGCCAGCAGGACCTATAGCGGGGGGGCCCGGGAGACCCAGTACTTC; V gene: TRBV27; clone size: medium-sized; J gene: TRBJ2-5; D gene: TRBD2
CDR3 protein: CASSLQGGELFF; CDR3 DNA: TGTGCCAGCAGCTTACAGGGCGGGGAGCTGTTTTTT; V gene: TRBV7-7; clone size: many; J gene: TRBJ2-2; D gene: NA
CDR3 protein: CASSLRPSYGEQFF; CDR3 DNA: TGTGCCAGCAGTTTAAGGCCTAGCTATGGTGAGCAGTTCTTC; V gene: TRBV12-3/TRBV12-4; clone size: few; J gene: TRBJ2-1; D gene: NA
CDR3 protein: CASRQGDGYTF; CDR3 DNA: TGTGCCAGCAGACAGGGGGACGGCTACACCTTC; V gene: TRBV6-6; clone size: NA; J gene: TRBJ1-2; D gene: TRBD1
CDR3 protein: CASSPSGVEQFF; CDR3 DNA: TGTGCCAGCAGCCCTAGCGGAGTTGAGCAGTTCTTC; V gene: TRBV7-2; clone size: NA; J gene: TRBJ2-1; D gene: TRBD2
CDR3 protein: CASSLKVLGELFF; CDR3 DNA: TGTGCCAGCAGCTTAAAGGTGCTGGGGGAGCTGTTTTTT; V gene: TRBV7-9; clone size: few; J gene: TRBJ2-2; D gene: NA
CDR3 protein: CASSFPGDSYGYTF; CDR3 DNA: TGTGCCAGCAGTTTCCCGGGAGACTCCTATGGCTACACCTTC; V gene: TRBV12-3/TRBV12-4; clone size: few; J gene: TRBJ1-2; D gene: NA
CDR3 protein: CASSQEAFPSTDTQYF; CDR3 DNA: TGCGCCAGCAGCCAAGAGGCCTTTCCTAGCACAGATACGCAGTATTTT; V gene: TRBV4-1; clone size: many; J gene: TRBJ2-3; D gene: NA
CDR3 protein: CSAIERVTGNTIYF; CDR3 DNA: TGCAGTGCTATCGAAAGGGTCACGGGAAACACCATATATTTT; V gene: TRBV20-1; clone size: NA; J gene: TRBJ1-3; D gene: NA